One sample yielded the 6 T cell receptor beta chains listed below, sequenced in a study of blood T cells in healthy people across ages. With a J-beta primer mix and a sample-barcoded 5' primer, a second PCR ran about 7 to 12 cycles. One entry per CDR3 protein, called by TCRdb with MiXCR from the 5' RACE reads. The sample records approximately 1,700,000 distinct CDR3 sequences, about two fifths being singletons. The sample was blood. All receptors come from a human donor in good health.

The J gene is TRBJ2-3, the V gene TRBV10-3; maybe TRBD1 (5 bases). Germline CDR1 is ENHRY and CDR2 is SYGVKD. The V end lost 6 bases, the J end lost 2 bases, and 12 bases lay between the germline ends. This CDR3 region has 14 residues. The CDR3 DNA reads as TGTGCCATCAGCCCAGGGATGTCCACAGATACGCAGTATTTT. Protein sequence: CAISPGMSTDTQYF.

In nucleotides, the CDR3 is TGTGCCAGTAGTACGTGGGGCCGGTTCGGTCTCCATGAGCAGTACTTC. Its translation is CASSTWGRFGLHEQYF. This chain links TRBV19 with TRBJ2-4; the D gene is possibly TRBD1 (5 bases). The germline gives CDR1 LNHDA, CDR2 SQIVND (reference sequence). This CDR3 spans 16 amino acids. V dropped 4 bases and J dropped 13 bases, with 26 bases sitting between them.

This clonotype came up a few times. The V and J genes are TRBV20-1 and TRBJ1-4; D gene unclear. The CDR3 loop spans 14 amino acids. Germline V gene sequence: CDR1 DFQATT, CDR2 SNEGSKA (reference sequence). Trimming took off 3 bases at V and 0 bases at J, with 8 bases between the two ends. CDR3 in amino acids: CSASAGPTNEKLFF. In DNA, the CDR3 is TGCAGTGCTAGCGCAGGCCCAACTAATGAAAAACTGTTTTTT.

In the case of this clonotype: At one of its ends the junction is not consistent with the germline gene, which may arise from a read error. This chain links TRBV5-1 with TRBJ2-5; 7 positions agree with TRBD1. Germline CDR1 is SGHRS and CDR2 is YFSETQ. The CDR3 spans 14 residues. CDR3 sequence (DNA): TGCGTCAGCAGCGTTCACAACAGGGGAGAGACCCAGTACTTC. Its translation is CVSSVHNRGETQYF. Combining the CDR3 with reference TRBV5-1 and TRBJ2-5 gives the whole variable domain KAGVTQTPRYLIKTRGQQVTLSCSPISGHRSVSWYQQTPGQGLQFLFEYFSETQRNKGNFPGRFSGRQFSNSRSEMNVSTLELGDSALYLCVSSVHNRGETQYFGPGTRLLVL.

This clonotype was observed a few times. The chain carries TRBV6-5 and TRBJ2-7; 10 bases map to TRBD1. Unmatched junction bases numbered 10, after V lost 6 bases and J lost 5 bases. The CDR3 is 15 residues long. Germline CDR1 and CDR2: MNHEY and SVGAGI. The CDR3 region has the DNA TGTGCCAGCAGGGATGGAGGGACAGGGGTCCACGAGCAGTACTTC. It translates to CASRDGGTGVHEQYF.

The V call is TRBV6-1, the J call TRBJ2-3; D might be TRBD2 (5 bases). V shed 2 bases and J shed 5 bases, with 14 bases lying between them. Per the germline V gene, CDR1 is MNHNS and CDR2 is SASEGT. The CDR3 is 15 amino acids. Here the CDR3 DNA reads TGTGCCAGCAGTGAACCCCCCTTCAGCGGAGATACGCAGTATTTT. Translation gives CASSEPPFSGDTQYF.